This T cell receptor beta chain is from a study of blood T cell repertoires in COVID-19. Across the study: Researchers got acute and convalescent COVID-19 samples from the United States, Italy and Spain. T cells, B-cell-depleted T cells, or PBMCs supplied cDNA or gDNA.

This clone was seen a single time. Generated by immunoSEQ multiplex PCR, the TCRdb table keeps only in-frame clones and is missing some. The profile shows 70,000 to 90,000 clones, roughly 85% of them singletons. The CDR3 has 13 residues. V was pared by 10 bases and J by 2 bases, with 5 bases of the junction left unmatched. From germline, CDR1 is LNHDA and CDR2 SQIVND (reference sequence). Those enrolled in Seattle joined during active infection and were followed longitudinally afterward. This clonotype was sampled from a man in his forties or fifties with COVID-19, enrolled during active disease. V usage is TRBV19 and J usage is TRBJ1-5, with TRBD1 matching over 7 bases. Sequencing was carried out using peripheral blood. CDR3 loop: CAIGTVRNQPQHF. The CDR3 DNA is TGTGCCATAGGGACAGTGCGCAATCAGCCCCAGCATTTT.